One sample yielded the 23 T cell receptor beta chains listed below, sequenced in a study of identifying expanded T cells in peripheral blood. Using immunoSEQ multiplex PCR, the repertoire was profiled, and TCRdb retains in-frame clones only, with some absent. The table includes about 58,000 clones, under 85% detected once. The specimen was blood. The source is a person between 18 and 70 years old in good health.

The V and J genes are TRBV30 and TRBJ2-2; 7 bases are shared with TRBD1. CDR1 and CDR2 (germline): GTSNPN, SVGIG (reference sequence). V trimming: 1 base; J trimming: 5 bases; junction bases outside the gene matches: 1. The CDR3 has 13 amino acids. The CDR3 coding sequence is TGTGCCTGGAGTGAACAGGGGACCGGGGAGCTGTTTTTT. It encodes CAWSEQGTGELFF.

The CDR3 region has the DNA TGTGCCAGCAGCGAACAGGGGACGAACACTGAAGCTTTCTTT. The encoded protein is CASSEQGTNTEAFF. The V call is TRBV9, the J call TRBJ1-1, with 7 positions matching TRBD1. After removal of 3 bases from V and 1 base from J, the junction contained 3 bases not matched to a gene. This CDR3 spans 14 amino acids. Germline V gene sequence: CDR1 SGDLS, CDR2 YYNGEE.

The rearrangement links TRBV11-2 to TRBJ2-2, with D perhaps TRBD1 (6 bases). Per germline, CDR1 SGHAT and CDR2 FQNNGV. The CDR3 length is 14 residues. Trimming cost V 5 bases and J 7 bases, with 14 bases left between them. The CDR3: CASSPIQGSGELFF. DNA of the CDR3: TGTGCCAGCAGCCCCATCCAGGGGAGCGGGGAGCTGTTTTTT.

This rearrangement joins TRBV7-9 to TRBJ2-7; possibly TRBD1 for D (6 bases). CDR3 size: 13 residues. Trimming shortened V by 5 bases and J by 6 bases, and 14 bases separated the two germline ends. In germline, CDR1 is SEHNR, CDR2 FQNEAQ (reference sequence). Here the CDR3 reads CASSLPGAGEQYF. CDR3 in DNA: TGTGCCAGCAGCCTCCCAGGGGCCGGCGAGCAGTACTTC.

The chain combines TRBV5-1 with TRBJ2-6; 11 nucleotides agree with TRBD1. This CDR3 is built from 18 residues. Germline trimming cut 4 bases from V and 3 bases from J; bases unmatched to any gene: 9. CDR1 and CDR2 from the germline V gene are SGHRS and YFSETQ. The CDR3 DNA reads as TGCGCCAGCAGCGCATACGGACAGGGGGCGCTTGGGGCCAACGTCCTGACTTTC. The encoded protein is CASSAYGQGALGANVLTF.

V and J are TRBV7-6 and TRBJ2-2; D gene uncertain. Germline-derived CDR1 and CDR2 are SGHVS and FNYEAQ. Trimming took 1 base from V and 0 from J, leaving 3 bases between them. The CDR3 totals 14 residues. DNA of the CDR3: TGTGCCAGCAGCTTAGTGGCGAACACCGGGGAGCTGTTTTTT. The encoded protein is CASSLVANTGELFF.

The chain links TRBV11-2 to TRBJ2-2; D possibly corresponds to TRBD1 (6 bases). V was clipped by 5 bases and J by 1 base, with 14 bases between them. The germline CDR1 and CDR2 sequences are SGHAT and FQNNGV. There are 16 residues in the CDR3. The CDR3 sequence is CASSTTGTLNTGELFF. The CDR3 nucleotides are TGTGCCAGCAGCACCACCGGGACATTGAACACCGGGGAGCTGTTTTTT.

This clone was detected a few times. The J gene is TRBJ2-7, the V gene TRBV7-8; D unresolved. This CDR3 comprises 13 residues. Per the germline V gene, CDR1 is SGHVS and CDR2 is FQNEAQ. V dropped 0 bases and J dropped 0 bases, with 3 bases sitting between them. The CDR3 region is CASSLAGSYEQYV. CDR3 DNA sequence: TGTGCCAGCAGCTTAGCCGGCTCCTACGAGCAGTACGTC.

The chain employs TRBV29-1 and TRBJ2-3, with D perhaps matching TRBD1 (6 bases). CDR3 length: 11 amino acids. Per the germline V gene, CDR1 is SQVTM and CDR2 is ANQGSEA. Trimming cost V 3 bases and J 11 bases, with 12 bases left between them. In nucleotides, the CDR3 is TGCAGCGTTGAGAGACAGGAGCGGCAGTATTTT. Its translation is CSVERQERQYF.

This chain joins TRBV6-1 and TRBJ1-3; D unresolved. Germline assignment: CDR1 MNHNS and CDR2 SASEGT. This CDR3 is 14 amino acids long. V gave up 1 base and J gave up 4 bases, with 8 bases separating them. CDR3 coding DNA: TGTGCCAGCAGTGAAGATCCACGGGGAAACACCATATATTTT. Amino acid sequence: CASSEDPRGNTIYF.

The chain combines TRBV11-3 with TRBJ2-1; D remains unclear. The germline gives CDR1 SGHNT, CDR2 YENEEA. Trimming stripped 8 bases from V and 8 bases from J, with 10 bases between. This CDR3 is built from 11 residues. DNA of the CDR3: TGTGCCAGCGGGGTTCGGGATGAGCAGTTCTTC. This gives the protein CASGVRDEQFF.

This clone was counted between two and nine times. The same CDR3 is also encoded by other DNA sequences in this sample. The chain employs TRBV6-1 and TRBJ2-1; TRBD2 matches at 8 bases. CDR3 length: 14 residues. Germline values: CDR1 MNHNS, CDR2 SASEGT. The V segment lost 7 bases and the J segment 1 base; nucleotides outside the gene matches: 3. The CDR3 here is CASTASGSYNEQFF. The CDR3 DNA sequence: TGTGCCAGCACAGCTAGCGGGTCCTACAATGAGCAGTTCTTC.

V is TRBV19 and J is TRBJ2-1; no definite D call. Germline V lookup: CDR1 LNHDA, CDR2 SQIVND (reference sequence). The CDR3 loop spans 16 amino acids. The V and J ends lost 3 bases and 1 base respectively, with 13 bases between them. The CDR3 protein is CASSIGEVVSYNEQFF. CDR3 coding DNA: TGTGCCAGTAGTATTGGAGAAGTAGTATCCTACAATGAGCAGTTCTTC.

This clone has only one observation. The V call is TRBV5-8, the J call TRBJ1-1; no reliable D call. The CDR3 extends over 13 amino acids. CDR1 is SGHTS, CDR2 YDEGEE, per germline. V dropped 4 bases and J dropped 1 base, with 8 bases sitting between them. The CDR3 nucleotides are TGTGCCAGCAGCGTCGGGAGGAACACTGAAGCTTTCTTT. Translation gives CASSVGRNTEAFF.

This chain uses TRBV5-1 with TRBJ2-7, with 12 nucleotides matching TRBD2. Looked up from germline, CDR1 is SGHRS and CDR2 is YFSETQ. This CDR3 spans 15 amino acids. Losses at the gene ends were 2 bases for V and 5 bases for J; bases not matched to a gene: 5. The CDR3 loop reads CASSFSSGRAHEQYF. Here the CDR3 DNA reads TGCGCCAGCAGCTTTTCTAGCGGGAGGGCCCACGAGCAGTACTTC. The complete variable domain, with remaining parts taken from reference TRBV5-1 and TRBJ2-7, reads KAGVTQTPRYLIKTRGQQVTLSCSPISGHRSVSWYQQTPGQGLQFLFEYFSETQRNKGNFPGRFSGRQFSNSRSEMNVSTLELGDSALYLCASSFSSGRAHEQYFGPGTRLTVT.

The chain joins TRBV5-4 to TRBJ1-1, with 7 nucleotides matching TRBD1. The CDR3 runs 14 residues. Germline V gene lookup returns CDR1 SGHNT and CDR2 YYREEE (reference sequence). Trimming at V came to 2 bases and at J to 5 bases, leaving 6 bases not matched to a gene. The CDR3, as DNA: TGTGCCAGCAGCTTCACAGGGGCTAATACTGAAGCTTTCTTT. As protein: CASSFTGANTEAFF.

The rearrangement uses TRBV18 and TRBJ2-1, with D unresolved. The CDR3 is made up of 15 amino acids. Trimming took 4 bases from V and 0 from J, leaving 10 bases between them. CDR1 is KGHSH and CDR2 is LQKENI in the germline V gene. The CDR3 spells CASSQGQSSYNEQFF. Here the CDR3 DNA reads TGTGCCAGCTCACAGGGTCAAAGCTCCTACAATGAGCAGTTCTTC. Together with reference TRBV18 and TRBJ2-1, the CDR3 gives the full variable domain: NAGVMQNPRHLVRRRGQEARLRCSPMKGHSHVYWYRQLPEEGLKFMVYLQKENIIDESGMPKERFSAEFPKEGPSILRIQQVVRGDSAAYFCASSQGQSSYNEQFFGPGTRLTVL.

This clone was observed once. The chain recombines TRBV7-2 with TRBJ2-7; unclear D gene. Trimming stripped 3 bases from V and 2 bases from J, with 11 bases between. Germline-derived CDR1 and CDR2 are SGHTA and FQGNSA. The CDR3 is made up of 14 amino acids. CDR3 coding DNA: TGTGCCAGCAGCTTGACGTATTCACCCTACGAGCAGTACTTC. Translation: CASSLTYSPYEQYF.

This chain connects TRBV9 to TRBJ1-6, with D tentatively TRBD1 (5 bases). CDR3 length equals 15 residues. V shed 0 bases and J shed 10 bases, with 14 bases lying between them. CDR1 SGDLS and CDR2 YYNGEE come from the germline V gene. The CDR3 loop is CASSVVDQGRSPLHF. The CDR3 nucleotides are TGTGCCAGCAGCGTAGTAGACCAGGGACGGTCACCCCTCCACTTT.

The chain combines TRBV27 with TRBJ2-1, with a weak D call TRBD2 (5 bases). The CDR3 runs to 14 residues. Germline lookup yields CDR1 MNHEY and CDR2 SMNVEV (reference sequence). Trimming removed 2 bases at V and 8 bases at J, with 13 bases between. CDR3 sequence: CASSLEGPEDEQFF. The DNA of the CDR3 is TGTGCCAGCAGTTTAGAGGGCCCCGAGGATGAGCAGTTCTTC.

The chain has TRBV4-1 and TRBJ1-1; 7 bases map to TRBD1. CDR1 and CDR2 from the germline V gene are MGHRA and YSYEKL. With 1 base clipped from V and 3 bases from J, the junction kept 5 bases outside the gene matches. This CDR3 region has 15 residues. CDR3 loop: CASSQVGRGDTEAFF. The CDR3 DNA is TGCGCCAGCAGCCAAGTAGGCAGGGGGGACACTGAAGCTTTCTTT.

This chain joins TRBV2 and TRBJ2-3, with 8 bases identical to TRBD2. CDR3 size: 14 residues. Germline lookup yields CDR1 SNHLY and CDR2 FYNNEI. V lost 4 bases to trimming and J lost 6 bases; unmatched junction nucleotides: 6. CDR3 amino acids: CASSAGGAADTQYF. The DNA for the CDR3 is TGTGCCAGCAGTGCCGGGGGGGCCGCGGATACGCAGTATTTT.

The rearrangement links TRBV12-5 to TRBJ2-1; 12 nucleotides match TRBD2. This CDR3 comprises 19 residues. Trimming took 6 bases from V and 0 from J; bases not matched to a gene: 12. Germline-derived CDR1 and CDR2 are LGHNT and FRNRAP. Here the CDR3 reads CASGSGTSGLMSSYNEQFF. DNA of the CDR3: TGTGCTAGTGGCTCCGGGACTAGCGGGTTAATGAGCTCCTACAATGAGCAGTTCTTC. The complete variable domain, with remaining parts taken from reference TRBV12-5 and TRBJ2-1, reads DARVTQTPRHKVTEMGQEVTMRCQPILGHNTVFWYRQTMMQGLELLAYFRNRAPLDDSGMPKDRFSAEMPDATLATLKIQPSEPRDSAVYFCASGSGTSGLMSSYNEQFFGPGTRLTVL.